These 10 T cell receptor beta chains were sequenced from one sample in a study of blood T cell repertoires in COVID-19. The data were produced by immunoSEQ multiplex PCR, yet TCRdb's version contains in-frame clones alone and is incomplete. Here the sample spans over 60,000 clones, 75% to 90% being singletons. The sequenced sample consisted of peripheral blood. The receptors here all came from a woman of 80 years or more with active or convalescent COVID-19.

The rearrangement links TRBV5-5 to TRBJ1-4; TRBD1 might be the D (5 bases). Trimming removed 4 bases from V and 8 bases from J, with 18 bases in between. This CDR3 has 15 amino acids. The germline gives CDR1 SGHKS, CDR2 YYEKEE (reference sequence). The CDR3 DNA is TGTGCCAGCAGCCCTGGGAGGGGCGAGGAGGAAAAACTGTTTTTT. This translates into CASSPGRGEEEKLFF.

The genes are TRBV6-2 or TRBV6-3 and TRBJ2-1; 15 bases are shared with TRBD2. Trimming took 4 bases from V and 11 from J; bases not matched to a gene: 12. From germline, CDR1 is MNHEY and CDR2 SVGEGT. The CDR3 is made up of 17 amino acids. CDR3 coding DNA: TGTGCCAGCAGTTCGCGTGTCGGACTAGCGGGGGGGATTCAGCAGTTCTTC. Protein: CASSSRVGLAGGIQQFF.

The CDR3 region has the DNA TGTGCCTCCGTCGCAGGGACAGGGAACTATGGCTACACCTTC. Translating it yields CASVAGTGNYGYTF. V gene TRBV10-3 combines with J gene TRBJ1-2; 9 bases are a match to TRBD1. After removal of 11 bases from V and 2 bases from J, the junction contained 9 bases not matched to a gene. Germline V gene lookup returns CDR1 ENHRY and CDR2 SYGVKD. The CDR3 contains 14 residues.

V and J are TRBV24-1 and TRBJ2-2; the match to TRBD2 covers 8 bases. Germline V gene lookup returns CDR1 KGHDR and CDR2 SFDVKD. With 5 bases clipped from V and 3 bases from J, the junction kept 7 bases outside the gene matches. The CDR3 is made up of 16 amino acids. CDR3 loop: CATSGTGTRHTGELFF. The CDR3 bases are TGTGCCACCAGTGGGACCGGGACTAGACACACCGGGGAGCTGTTTTTT.

The chain couples TRBV5-5 to TRBJ2-2; D unclear. V lost 5 bases and J lost 1, with 6 bases in between. Germline V lookup: CDR1 SGHKS, CDR2 YYEKEE (reference sequence). The CDR3 spans 13 residues. In nucleotides, the CDR3 is TGTGCCAGCAGGGCTTTGAACACCGGGGAGCTGTTTTTT. Its translation is CASRALNTGELFF.

J is TRBJ1-2 and V is TRBV5-8; 11 nucleotides agree with TRBD1. The CDR3 totals 16 residues. The junction had 6 bases not matched to a gene; V was cut back by 0 bases and J by 5 bases. Germline V gives CDR1 SGHTS, CDR2 YDEGEE. CDR3 nucleotides: TGTGCCAGCAGCTTGGCGAGGACAGGGGGCGCTTATGGCTACACCTTC. This translates into CASSLARTGGAYGYTF.

V is TRBV29-1 and J is TRBJ2-1; possible D gene TRBD2, 5 bases. V lost 4 bases and J lost 9, with 10 bases in between. Germline CDR1 SQVTM, CDR2 ANQGSEA. The CDR3 is made up of 11 amino acids. CDR3 in amino acids: CSVAAGAEQFF. The CDR3 DNA is TGCAGCGTTGCTGCGGGTGCTGAGCAGTTCTTC.

The chain couples TRBV9 to TRBJ2-7; perhaps TRBD1 as D (6 bases). Trimming pared 2 bases from V and 2 bases from J, leaving 17 bases between. This CDR3 contains 16 residues. Germline assignment: CDR1 SGDLS and CDR2 YYNGEE. The CDR3 sequence is CASSVGPGAQAYEQYF. CDR3 sequence (DNA): TGTGCCAGCAGCGTGGGGCCAGGGGCGCAGGCCTACGAGCAGTACTTC.

This clone occurred once. The rearrangement uses TRBV15 and TRBJ1-6; 9 bases line up with TRBD1. Germline loops: CDR1 LNHNV, CDR2 YYDKDF (reference sequence). V shed 5 bases and J 9 bases; nucleotides not matched to a gene: 11. The CDR3 is 16 residues long. CDR3 DNA: TGTGCCACCAGCCCTGATGGTGGGACAGGGATTTCACCCCTCCACTTT. It translates to CATSPDGGTGISPLHF.

V is TRBV5-4 and J is TRBJ2-7, with TRBD2 matching 10 bases. CDR3 length: 14 amino acids. V lost 2 bases and J lost 11; bases outside the gene matches: 10. Per germline, CDR1 SGHNT and CDR2 YYREEE (reference sequence). CDR3 amino acids: CASSLPSGGLREYF. CDR3 in DNA: TGTGCCAGCAGCTTACCTAGCGGGGGCCTCAGGGAGTACTTC.